These T cell receptor beta chains were read from a single sample in a study of shared clonotypes between healthy human individuals. The method was immunoSEQ multiplex PCR; TCRdb's version includes in-frame clones alone and lacks a portion of them. Here the sample spans millions of clones, around nine tenths being singletons. The sample taken for sequencing was naive CD4+ T cells sorted from blood. The receptors shown here come from a man younger than 35 in good health. Both conserved end residues are trimmed from each CDR3. The order of the fields is V gene, CDR3 protein.

v_gene: TRBV7-9; CDR3aa: ASSLGQGGSYEQY
v_gene: TRBV19; CDR3aa: ASKGLGSGQETQY
v_gene: TRBV5-1; CDR3aa: ASSFGLAGGFQETQY
v_gene: TRBV11-3; CDR3aa: ASSLYPGTGNTIY
v_gene: TRBV11-2; CDR3aa: ASSLNRINYGYT
v_gene: TRBV29-1; CDR3aa: SVEDQGGVNTEAF
v_gene: TRBV6-6; CDR3aa: ATAPDRGFNEKLF
v_gene: TRBV5-3; CDR3aa: ARSLGDRASYEQY
v_gene: TRBV5-4; CDR3aa: ASSLYSDPYEQY
v_gene: TRBV15; CDR3aa: ATSREGQGRSPLH
v_gene: TRBV30; CDR3aa: AWRTGGVYEQY
v_gene: TRBV25-1; CDR3aa: ASSLGSYNEQF
v_gene: TRBV10-3; CDR3aa: AISQTKQENTEAF
v_gene: TRBV7-2; CDR3aa: ASSLRQTLNEQF
v_gene: TRBV7-9; CDR3aa: ASSLGVAYNYEQY
v_gene: TRBV5-1; CDR3aa: ATAIGSGNTGELF
v_gene: TRBV6-5; CDR3aa: ASRRNRETNEKLF
v_gene: TRBV7-9; CDR3aa: ASSPTTGVKYNEQF
v_gene: TRBV15; CDR3aa: ATSRVSVSGATGELF
v_gene: TRBV7-2; CDR3aa: ASSTDRGSNSPLH
v_gene: TRBV6-6; CDR3aa: ASSYSRQGYGYT
v_gene: TRBV15; CDR3aa: ATSRDVLGTSLQY
v_gene: TRBV7-2; CDR3aa: ASSPPPGTVVAKNIQY
v_gene: TRBV30; CDR3aa: AWRGGWNEQF
v_gene: TRBV18; CDR3aa: ASSPASGSNGAGELF
v_gene: TRBV30; CDR3aa: AWSVLQGAYNEQF
v_gene: TRBV29-1; CDR3aa: SVVNRGLDTEAF
v_gene: TRBV6-1; CDR3aa: ASSAQGAFNEQF
v_gene: TRBV5-1; CDR3aa: ASSPDRGSGANVLT
v_gene: TRBV6-5; CDR3aa: ASSYQSTANYGYT
v_gene: TRBV30; CDR3aa: AWSPGGTDTQY
v_gene: TRBV5-1; CDR3aa: ASSLINHPGEQF
v_gene: TRBV14; CDR3aa: ASSQGSYNSPLH
v_gene: TRBV14; CDR3aa: ASSPRRDRQHTSYEQY
v_gene: TRBV10-3; CDR3aa: AITLTMNTEAF
v_gene: TRBV27; CDR3aa: ASSPQGRRGETQY
v_gene: TRBV6-6; CDR3aa: ASRNTGGAGNTEAF
v_gene: TRBV9; CDR3aa: ASSTNAGTGIQPQH
v_gene: TRBV18; CDR3aa: ASSPPQGGYQGYGYT
v_gene: TRBV28; CDR3aa: ASIPSSYNSPLH
v_gene: TRBV9; CDR3aa: ASSVAGQGGETQY